The T cell receptor beta chain described here comes from a study of cytomegalovirus exposure and HLA in healthy donors (TCRdb year 2017). In terms of the full investigation: In an earlier analysis of 587 of the donors, 276 Gb of sequence data and 120 million or so unique TCR beta sequences from roughly 180 million T cells were reported. Approximately 300 gigabases of sequencing data and 70 million to 85 million unique TCR sequences were included in an early release covering about 700 HLA-typed donors. Of the 300 to 450 genotyped donors, 65% to 90% were placed in the genetic ancestry cluster associated with self-reported Caucasian donors. The aim of the study was to test whether cataloging public T cell receptors could identify signatures of past pathogen exposure. Using immunosequencing, the study profiled T cell repertoires from approximately 700 subjects and related those repertoires to cytomegalovirus serostatus. In addition to the first cohort of roughly 700 subjects, a separate validation cohort of 120 different subjects was used. High-throughput TCR immunosequencing, statistical association of individual TCRs with disease status, and machine learning were combined to predict cytomegalovirus infection status. To study patterns of TCR occurrence, a later analysis re-analyzed previously published TCR beta repertoires from 650 to 750 donors and added high-resolution HLA genotyping. Rather than drawing on any new phenotypic data, the later analysis identified candidate immune exposures from TCR beta sequences and the way those sequences occurred across donors. To decide whether each TCR beta V gene segment behaved as functional or pseudogenic, an earlier analysis of approximately 600 of the donors relied on high-throughput TCR beta sequencing. Alongside the repertoire data, information on donor age, sex, ethnicity and CMV serostatus was compiled. A later genetic analysis took genome-wide SNP genotypes for about 55% of the roughly 700 donors and used that subset as a discovery cohort. Every discovery cohort repertoire had been produced on one sequencing platform. Class I and class II HLA loci were covered by the typing at four-digit resolution. Typing coverage varied by locus: about 620-630 donors for A, B, C, DRB1 and DQB1; some 520 for DQA1; more than 600 for DPA1; some 470 for DPB1. Five DR-DQ haplotypes were handled as single units for association and clustering, since linkage in the cohort was strong. Among some 410 genotyped donors of the cohort, an average of 235,054 unique TCR beta nucleotide sequences were sequenced per donor, roughly 20% of them non-productive.

The library was produced with the immunoSEQ multiplex PCR assay. For the multiplex PCR, a mixture combining 60 forward primers for TCR Vbeta segments and 13 reverse primers for TCR Jbeta segments was used. The CDR3 region of rearranged TCR beta genes was amplified from genomic DNA by a multiplex PCR assay. On the Illumina HiSeq System, the amplified TCR beta libraries were sequenced as 87-base-pair reads. Per the authors' processing: In a later analysis, around 80 million unique TCR beta chains were counted across the roughly 700 repertoires, and roughly 11 million of these chains were shared by at least two donors. A nearest-neighbor algorithm error-corrected the raw reads and collapsed the reads into unique sequences, merging closely related sequences to remove PCR and sequencing errors. Alignment of CDR3 sequences to IMGT reference sequences was used to assign V, D and J gene segments. For a sequence to be retained, a match of at least six nucleotides was required to both a V gene segment and a J gene segment. Rearrangements were classified as productive when the CDR3 lacked stop codons and remained in frame with V and J, and all other rearrangements were classified as non-productive. Following IMGT convention, CDR3 was defined as the stretch from the second conserved V-encoded cysteine to the conserved J-encoded phenylalanine. Sequences without an unambiguous match to a single V gene segment were excluded from the earlier analysis of a few hundred of the donors. An earlier analysis of over 450 of the donors classified V segments as functional when productive rearrangements were above 56.7% and as segregating when the standard deviation between donors was above 5%. A statistical classification framework was developed to diagnose cytomegalovirus status using the catalog of TCR beta chain sequences. V and J gene assignment, in a later analysis, came from comparing TCR nucleotide sequences with IMGT/GENE-DB human TR gene sequences. Using the TCRdist pipeline, a later analysis assigned CDR3 sequences along with most-parsimonious VDJ recombination scenarios. In a later analysis, each TCR beta chain was defined by its CDR3 amino acid sequence together with its V-gene family, and reads without a unique V-gene family were excluded. To address suspected cross-contamination and a sequencing artifact, a later analysis removed a few hundred highly shared, low-generation-probability nucleotide sequences. In a later analysis, a clonal expansion index for each public chain was calculated from normalized within-repertoire ranks of inferred template counts. In a later analysis, generation probabilities were computed with a VDJ recombination model fitted to out-of-frame rearrangements, and the resulting probabilities were checked against IGoR. In a later analysis, hypergeometric tests were used to score TCR-TCR, TCR-HLA and TCR-CMV co-occurrence, with a repertoire-size bias correction applied to TCR pairs. False discovery rates were estimated in a later analysis by permuting HLA or CMV assignments 20 times. In a later analysis, co-occurring TCRs were grouped with DBSCAN, and TCRdist sequence similarity was added when clustering was performed within HLA-allele-positive subsets. Co-occurrence clustering excluded repertoires with fewer than 30,000 or more than 120,000 public chains, plus five with anomalous nucleotide sharing. Here the immuneACCESS table is served through TCRdb, limited to in-frame sequences with V and J called. Missing clones are a known gap in these copies; in checked studies unresolved V genes cover under half, and the rest lacks a known reason. V and J calls and clone size are given by that table; D and trimming were obtained from the DNA. The sample data list roughly 190,000 clones, and about 80% of these were observed just once. The top ten constitute roughly 1.9% of the sample.

The cohort was made up of 666 healthy bone marrow donors. At the time of sampling, all cohort members were nominally healthy, though unrecorded immune exposures were likely present. The donor was CMV seropositive and was included in the group of 250 to 300 seropositive cohort members. A peripheral blood sample was provided by each donor, and peripheral blood mononuclear cells were used for TCR beta sequencing. The Qiagen DNeasy Blood Extraction Kit was used to extract genomic DNA from the blood cell samples. To note about this clone: Its antigen is currently not known. No base-level quality is on record; no much larger clone is a single base apart.

Broader findings and caveats from the paper: A further reported finding was that TCR beta sequences accurately predicted the HLA-A and HLA-B alleles for most subjects in the first cohort. Approximately 18 rarely observed V segments, including chromosome 9 orphons, were excluded from the earlier analysis of approximately 500 of the donors because counts were too low. Broadly in line with IMGT annotations, most TCR beta V segments showed up in productive rearrangements about 90% or about 30% of the time in an earlier analysis of around 600 of the donors. The study gave a list of about 160 TCR beta chains associated with cytomegalovirus. Most TCR sequences were observed very rarely across donors, whereas some public TCRs were present in many individuals. A cluster of highly shared sequence variants was judged likely to be a technical artifact of the sequencing pipeline. The authors suggested that the approach could potentially be extended to other disease states and immunological phenotypes. V-gene and J-gene trimming of TCR beta chains was associated with a missense DCLRE1C variant in a later genetic analysis, and the association was replicated in an independent cohort. A later analysis found that most CMV-associated TCR beta chains appeared HLA-restricted, with HLA associations seemingly driven largely by CMV exposure. According to a later genetic analysis, donors in an Asian-associated ancestry cluster had fewer N-insertions in productive TCRs than the approximately 670-donor mean. Because some donors lacked HLA typing at each locus, the association tests relied only on the typed subset. For the cohort, immune exposure information was limited to CMV serostatus. A few of the identified cytomegalovirus-associated TCR beta chains were confirmed in vitro to be specific for cytomegalovirus antigens. The presence/absence analyses assumed that sequencing depth was roughly uniform across donors, and that assumption may not be true. A later analysis associated about 17,000 TCR beta sequences with specific HLA alleles at a false discovery rate of 0.05. Some IMGT-functional V segments, including TRBV6-2 and TRBV6-3, could not be told apart with the 87-base-pair reads, so those segments were excluded. Linkage disequilibrium might explain the correlated functional status among segregating V segments, but an unknown experimental factor could not be ruled out. In a later analysis, HLA-associated TCR beta chains were found to be more clonally expanded and to have lower generation probabilities than equally common non-associated chains. According to a later analysis, parvovirus B19, influenza, CMV and Epstein-Barr virus appeared linked to several top co-occurrence clusters. Only TCR beta chains were sequenced in this cohort, and the absence of alpha or paired-chain data limited detectable features. When HLA alleles, especially DR and DQ, strongly co-occurred, attributing TCR associations to individual alleles was difficult. Cytomegalovirus status was reported to be diagnosed by the classifier with high specificity and sensitivity in both the original and validation cohorts. According to a later analysis, TCR association rates differed among HLA loci, with DRB1 alleles showing the most associated TCRs and HLA-C alleles showing the fewest.

V has 6 bases trimmed and J has 1 base trimmed; junction bases matching no gene number 8. The CDR3 has 15 amino acids, counting the end cysteine and phenylalanine. The CDR3 DNA has 45 bases and is translated from base 1. CDR1 is given as MNHEY and CDR2 as SVGAGI, both from the germline V gene. This sequence uses TRBV6-5 and TRBJ2-5, and TRBD2 matches 7 of the central bases. Specimen: PBMCs. The source is a woman aged 25-40 years in good health and CMV-seropositive. CDR3 reads: CASSRSGTLQETQYF. The nucleotides are TGTGCCAGCAGCCGGAGCGGGACCCTCCAAGAGACCCAGTACTTC.